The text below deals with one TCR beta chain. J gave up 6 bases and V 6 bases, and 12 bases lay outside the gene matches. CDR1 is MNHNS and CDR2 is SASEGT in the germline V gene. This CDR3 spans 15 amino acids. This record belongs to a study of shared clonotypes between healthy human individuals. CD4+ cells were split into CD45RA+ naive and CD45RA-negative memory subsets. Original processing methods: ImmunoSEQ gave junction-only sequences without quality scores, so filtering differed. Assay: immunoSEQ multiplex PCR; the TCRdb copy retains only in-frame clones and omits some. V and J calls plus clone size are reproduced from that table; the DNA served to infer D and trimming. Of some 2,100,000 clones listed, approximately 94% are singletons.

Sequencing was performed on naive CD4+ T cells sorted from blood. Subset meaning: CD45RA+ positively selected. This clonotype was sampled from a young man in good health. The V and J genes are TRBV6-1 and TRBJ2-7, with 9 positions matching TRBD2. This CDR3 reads CASSSLGGGGSEQYF. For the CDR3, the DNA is TGTGCCAGCAGCTCCCTTGGCGGGGGGGGCTCCGAGCAGTACTTC.